The TCR beta chain described here comes from a study of blood T cell repertoires in COVID-19. In the study overall: From the United States, Italy and Spain came samples of acute and convalescent COVID-19. The analysed material was cDNA or gDNA that came from T cells, B-cell-depleted T cells, or PBMCs.

Germline lookup yields CDR1 MDHEN and CDR2 SYDVKM. Unmatched junction bases numbered 5, after V lost 3 bases and J lost 0 bases. This CDR3 is 16 amino acids long. Per the original data handling: Researchers report that nucleated cell counts were estimated from reference gene primer amplification. Clones were sequenced by immunoSEQ multiplex PCR, and TCRdb holds only the in-frame ones, with some missing. The V and J calls and clone size were taken over from that table, and D and trimming were inferred from the DNA. The sample includes about 210,000 clones, over 80% of them seen just once. Those who participated ranged in age from roughly 18 to 90 years and resided in about two dozen US areas.

The chain joins TRBV28 to TRBJ2-5; 9 nucleotides agree with TRBD1. The receptor's source is a woman aged 25 to 39 who had been exposed to COVID-19. Sample: PBMCs or T cells enriched from blood (not recorded which). The CDR3 DNA sequence: TGTGCCAGCAGTTTTTACTGGGACAGGGACCAAGAGACCCAGTACTTC. Protein: CASSFYWDRDQETQYF.